These 14 T cell receptor beta chains came from one sample sequenced in a study of blood T cells in healthy people across ages (dated by TCRdb to between 2015 and 2016). Libraries were prepared through 5' RACE. Sequencing took place on an Illumina HiSeq 2500. A second PCR of about 7 to 12 cycles was run with a J-beta primer mix and a sample-barcoded 5' primer. The public reads were run again by TCRdb, first through fastp at Q25 and then through MiXCR, and only productive beta chains were kept. Each entry is one CDR3 protein sequence, shown with its most common DNA and genes. For this sample the table gives 850,000 to 1,300,000 distinct CDR3 sequences, of which 35% to 50% were detected only once. The ten largest account for 15% to 20% of the sample. Specimen: blood. The receptors shown here come from a woman aged 55-70 years in good health.

V usage is TRBV5-1 and J usage is TRBJ1-2, with 7 positions matching TRBD1. This CDR3 comprises 16 residues. J was trimmed by 6 bases and V by 4 bases; bases with no gene match: 15. CDR1 is SGHRS and CDR2 is YFSETQ in the germline V gene. In DNA form, the CDR3 reads TGCGCCAGCAGCCGAAATCCCGACAGGGTTCGGGATGGCTACACCTTC. It translates to CASSRNPDRVRDGYTF.

The chain links TRBV6-1 to TRBJ2-5; D is possibly TRBD1 or TRBD2 (6 bases each). The germline V gene encodes CDR1 MNHNS and CDR2 SASEGT. CDR3 size: 13 residues. The V end lost 4 bases, the J end lost 5 bases, and 11 bases lay between the germline ends. CDR3 DNA sequence: TGTGCCAGCAGTGGACGGGGGCACGAGACCCAGTACTTC. As protein: CASSGRGHETQYF.

This clonotype has a single count. The genes are TRBV10-3 and TRBJ2-1; D possibly corresponds to TRBD2 (7 bases). The CDR3 is made up of 15 amino acids. CDR1 and CDR2 from the germline V gene are ENHRY and SYGVKD. Trimming took off 4 bases at V and 7 bases at J, with 17 bases between the two ends. The CDR3, as DNA: TGTGCCATCAGTGGACCGGGGGCGGGAGTAAATGAGCAGTTCTTC. Translation: CAISGPGAGVNEQFF.

This clonotype has only a few counts. The V gene is TRBV9, the J gene TRBJ2-7, with 8 bases lining up with TRBD2. V lost 2 bases to trimming and J lost 2 bases; unmatched junction nucleotides: 6. Germline V gene data show CDR1 as SGDLS and CDR2 as YYNGEE. The CDR3 loop spans 15 amino acids. CDR3 sequence (DNA): TGTGCCAGCAGCGTCGCTAGCGGGCCTACCTACGAGCAGTACTTC. It translates to CASSVASGPTYEQYF. The full variable domain, in which reference TRBV9 and TRBJ2-7 provide the parts outside the CDR3, is DSGVTQTPKHLITATGQRVTLRCSPRSGDLSVYWYQQSLDQGLQFLIQYYNGEERAKGNILERFSAQQFPDLHSELNLSSLELGDSALYFCASSVASGPTYEQYFGPGTRLTVT.

The V gene is TRBV7-6, the J gene TRBJ2-7; D gene uncertain. The J call may be wrong; the DNA end is better matched by TRBJ2-4. The CDR3 consists of 14 residues. The germline V gene encodes CDR1 SGHVS and CDR2 FNYEAQ. The CDR3 DNA is TGTGCCAGCAGCCCACTCAGAGGCAAAAACATTCAGTACTTC. It specifies CASSPLRGKNIQYF.

The V call is TRBV5-6, the J call TRBJ1-1; D unclear. This CDR3 is built from 12 residues. Between the trimmed V and J ends, which lost 3 bases and 5 bases, there was a span of 8 bases. CDR1 is SGHDT, CDR2 YYEEEE, per germline. The CDR3 DNA reads TGTGCCAGCAGCTCGACGGTGACTGAAGCTTTCTTT. Amino acids: CASSSTVTEAFF.

The chain carries TRBV7-9 and TRBJ2-1; D uncertain. Trimming removed 6 bases from V and 0 bases from J, with 15 bases in between. The length of the CDR3 is 16 residues. CDR1 is SEHNR, CDR2 FQNEAQ, per germline (reference sequence). The CDR3 protein is CASRTTGVYSYNEQFF. The CDR3 DNA is TGTGCCAGCAGGACGACGGGCGTGTACTCCTACAATGAGCAGTTCTTC.

V is TRBV12-3 or TRBV12-4 and J is TRBJ1-1, with no clear D. With 5 bases removed from V and 1 base from J, the gap between germline ends came to 8 bases. This CDR3 has 13 residues. CDR3 amino acids: CASSVVSNTEAFF. In DNA, the CDR3 is TGTGCCAGCAGTGTAGTCTCGAACACTGAAGCTTTCTTT.

The chain links TRBV20-1 to TRBJ2-3, with 9 bases fitting TRBD2. V was pared by 0 bases and J by 3 bases, with 10 bases of the junction left unmatched. The germline CDR1 and CDR2 sequences are DFQATT and SNEGSKA (reference sequence). The CDR3 is 17 residues long. The CDR3 DNA reads as TGCAGTGCTAGAGATTGGGAGGCGGGAGGGGGTACAGATACGCAGTATTTT. It translates to CSARDWEAGGGTDTQYF.

V is TRBV28 and J is TRBJ1-1; 11 positions match TRBD1. The CDR3 sequence is 16 residues long. Germline assignment: CDR1 MDHEN and CDR2 SYDVKM. Trimming cost V 6 bases and J 0 bases; bases outside gene matches: 6. As DNA, the CDR3 is TGTGCCAGCAGCCAGGACAGGGGGCCGATGAACACTGAAGCTTTCTTT. Amino acid sequence: CASSQDRGPMNTEAFF.

The V and J genes are TRBV27 and TRBJ2-7; D is unclear. The CDR3 is made up of 17 amino acids. Germline V gene sequence: CDR1 MNHEY, CDR2 SMNVEV (reference sequence). Between the trimmed V and J ends, which lost 4 bases and 0 bases, there was a span of 19 bases. CDR3 DNA: TGTGCCAGCAGTTCATCCCCCCCGACTCGCGGCTCCTACGAGCAGTACTTC. This gives the protein CASSSSPPTRGSYEQYF.

The sample holds a few counts of this clonotype. DNA for the CDR3: TGTGCCAGCAAGATTACAGGGAGCACAGATACGCAGTATTTT. This encodes CASKITGSTDTQYF. The chain combines TRBV6-5 with TRBJ2-3; D is possibly TRBD1 (6 bases). Germline CDR1 reads MNHEY; CDR2 reads SVGAGI. This CDR3 is 14 amino acids long. V shed 7 bases and J shed 0 bases, with 11 bases lying between them.

The rearrangement uses TRBV12-3 or TRBV12-4 and TRBJ2-3; unclear D gene. The CDR3 spans 12 residues. Deletions cut 4 bases from V and 5 bases from J, with 7 bases between. The DNA for the CDR3 is TGTGCCAGCAGTTGGTATGGAGATACGCAGTATTTT. This codes for CASSWYGDTQYF.

This clonotype occurred a few times. The chain couples TRBV12-5 to TRBJ2-7; D uncertain. This CDR3 is built from 11 residues. Between the trimmed V and J ends, which lost 0 bases and 5 bases, there was a span of 2 bases. Germline CDR1 reads LGHNT; CDR2 reads FRNRAP. The DNA of the CDR3 is TGTGCTAGTGGTTTGGTCCACGAGCAGTACTTC. It translates to CASGLVHEQYF.